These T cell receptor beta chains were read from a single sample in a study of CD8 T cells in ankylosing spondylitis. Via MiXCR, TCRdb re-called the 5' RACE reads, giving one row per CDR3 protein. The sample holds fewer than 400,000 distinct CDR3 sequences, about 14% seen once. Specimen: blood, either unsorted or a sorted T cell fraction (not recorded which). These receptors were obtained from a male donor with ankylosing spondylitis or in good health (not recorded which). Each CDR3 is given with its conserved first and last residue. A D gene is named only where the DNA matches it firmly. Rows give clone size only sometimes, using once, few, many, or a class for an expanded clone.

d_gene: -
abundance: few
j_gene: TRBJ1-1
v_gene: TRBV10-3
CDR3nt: TGTGCCATCGGGGGAGGATATGAAGCTTTCTTT
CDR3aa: CAIGGGYEAFF

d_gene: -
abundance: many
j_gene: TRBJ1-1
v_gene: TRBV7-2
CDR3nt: TGTGCCAGCAGCTTAGAGTGGGGCACTGAAGCTTTCTTT
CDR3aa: CASSLEWGTEAFF

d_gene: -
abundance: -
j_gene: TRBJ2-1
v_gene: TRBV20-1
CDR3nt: TGCAGTGCTCACGAGGGGTCTGCTCACAATGAGCAGTTCTTC
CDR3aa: CSAHEGSAHNEQFF

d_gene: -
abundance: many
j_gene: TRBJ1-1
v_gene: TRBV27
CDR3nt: TGTGCCAGCAGTTTCAGGGGTGAGAACACTGAAGCTTTCTTT
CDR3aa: CASSFRGENTEAFF

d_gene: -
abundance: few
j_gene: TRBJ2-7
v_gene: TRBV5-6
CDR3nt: TGTGCCAGCAGCGTGATTCAGGGTACCGGCGGGCAGTACTTC
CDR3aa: CASSVIQGTGGQYF

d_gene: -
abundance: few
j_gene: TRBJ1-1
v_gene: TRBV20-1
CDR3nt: TGCAGTGCTTACATTGGAACGAACACTGAAGCTTTCTTT
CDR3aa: CSAYIGTNTEAFF

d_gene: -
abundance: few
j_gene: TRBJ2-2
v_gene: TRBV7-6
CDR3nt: TGTGCCAGCAGTTTCCGCGGGTATGACGGGGAGCTGTTTTTT
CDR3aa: CASSFRGYDGELFF

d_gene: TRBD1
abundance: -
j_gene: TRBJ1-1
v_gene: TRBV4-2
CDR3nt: TGTGCCAGCAGCCTTCAGGACAGGGCCACTGAAGCTTTCTTT
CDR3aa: CASSLQDRATEAFF

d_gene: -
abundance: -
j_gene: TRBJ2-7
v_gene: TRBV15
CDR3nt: TGTGCCACCAGCAGAGGTGGGGCAGGGGCCCGCTACGAGCAGTACTTC
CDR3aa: CATSRGGAGARYEQYF

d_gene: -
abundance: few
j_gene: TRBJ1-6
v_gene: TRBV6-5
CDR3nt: TGTGCCAGCAGTTGGGAGGGAATCACACCCCTCCACTTT
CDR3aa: CASSWEGITPLHF

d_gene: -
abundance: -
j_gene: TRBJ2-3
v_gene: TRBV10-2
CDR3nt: TGCGCCAGCAGATCCGGGGTGCCAAATACGCAGTATTTT
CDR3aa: CASRSGVPNTQYF

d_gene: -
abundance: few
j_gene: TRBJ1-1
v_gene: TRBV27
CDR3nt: TGTGCCAGCAGCTCGTGGGGGTGGGAAATTGAAGCTTTCTTT
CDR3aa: CASSSWGWEIEAFF

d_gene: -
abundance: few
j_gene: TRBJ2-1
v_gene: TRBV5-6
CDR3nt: TGTGCCAGCAGCTCTATTCCGGCCAGGAGTGAGCAGTTCTTC
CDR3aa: CASSSIPARSEQFF

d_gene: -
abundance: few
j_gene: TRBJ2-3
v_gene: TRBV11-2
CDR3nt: TGTGCCAGCAGCCCAATAACAGATACGCAGTATTTT
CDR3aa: CASSPITDTQYF

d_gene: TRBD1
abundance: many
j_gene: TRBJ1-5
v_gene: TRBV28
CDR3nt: TGTGCCAGCAGTCCATCCGGGACAGGGGTCAATCAGCCCCAGCATTTT
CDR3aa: CASSPSGTGVNQPQHF

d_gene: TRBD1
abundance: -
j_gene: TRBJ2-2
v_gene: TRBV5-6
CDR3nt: TGTGCCAGCAGCGAGATAACGAGGGGGCCTTACACCGGGGAGCTGTTTTTT
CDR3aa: CASSEITRGPYTGELFF

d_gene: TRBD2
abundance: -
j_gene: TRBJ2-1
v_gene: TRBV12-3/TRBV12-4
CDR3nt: TGTGCCACGACGCGCGGGAGGGCCAATGAGCAGTTCTTC
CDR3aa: CATTRGRANEQFF

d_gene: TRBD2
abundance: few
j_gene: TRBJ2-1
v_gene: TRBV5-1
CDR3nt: TGCGCCAGCAGCTTTCAAGCGGGGGGCGGGTACAATGAGCAGTTCTTC
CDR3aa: CASSFQAGGGYNEQFF

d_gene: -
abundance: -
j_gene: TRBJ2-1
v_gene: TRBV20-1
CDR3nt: TGCAGTGCTAGAGTTGGTGAGCAGTTCTTC
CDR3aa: CSARVGEQFF